This passage covers 22 T cell receptor beta chains from one sample sequenced in a study of blood T cell repertoires in COVID-19. Data came from immunoSEQ multiplex PCR; TCRdb stores just in-frame clones and leaves some out. The sample shows around 150,000 clones, 80% to 90% of them seen only once. The sequenced sample was peripheral blood. The receptors were sampled from a woman of 80 years or more with acute or convalescent COVID-19.

This clone came up a few times. The V call is TRBV28, the J call TRBJ1-5; TRBD1 matches 7 bases. The germline CDR1 and CDR2 sequences are MDHEN and SYDVKM. J lost 3 bases, V lost 7 bases, and 6 bases had no gene match. The CDR3 spans 14 residues. The CDR3 region is CASIKTGNNQPQHF. The CDR3 DNA follows: TGTGCCAGCATCAAGACAGGGAACAATCAGCCCCAGCATTTT. Supplemented by reference TRBV28 and TRBJ1-5, the full variable domain reads DVKVTQSSRYLVKRTGEKVFLECVQDMDHENMFWYRQDPGLGLRLIYFSYDVKMKEKGDIPEGYSVSREKKERFSLILESASTNQTSMYLCASIKTGNNQPQHFGDGTRLSIL.

The chain has TRBV2 and TRBJ2-5; 14 bases fit TRBD2. Germline V gene data show CDR1 as SNHLY and CDR2 as FYNNEI. V was pared by 4 bases and J by 3 bases, with 7 bases of the junction left unmatched. The CDR3 spans 17 residues. CDR3 DNA sequence: TGTGCCAGCAGTGTCGGACTAGCGGGGGGTATTAAAGAGACCCAGTACTTC. This encodes CASSVGLAGGIKETQYF.

The chain has TRBV5-6 and TRBJ1-2, with 7 bases fitting TRBD1. Looked up from germline, CDR1 is SGHDT and CDR2 is YYEEEE. V was clipped by 2 bases and J by 3 bases; unmatched bases: 7. There are 15 residues in the CDR3. The CDR3 here is CASSFTGEPYYGYTF. The DNA for the CDR3 is TGTGCCAGCAGCTTTACAGGGGAGCCTTACTATGGCTACACCTTC.

The chain links TRBV14 to TRBJ1-1; 12 bases align to TRBD1. Germline-derived CDR1 and CDR2 are SGHDN and FVKESK. With 5 bases clipped from V and 5 bases from J, the junction kept 9 bases outside the gene matches. CDR3 length equals 16 residues. CDR3 in amino acids: CASSIPGTGGITEAFF. In DNA, the CDR3 is TGTGCCAGCAGCATTCCCGGGACAGGGGGCATTACTGAAGCTTTCTTT.

The chain combines TRBV6-5 with TRBJ2-3, with D maybe TRBD2 (5 bases). CDR1 is MNHEY and CDR2 is SVGAGI in the germline V gene. This CDR3 spans 14 amino acids. V lost 4 bases, J lost 2 bases, and 10 bases lay in between. In DNA, the CDR3 is TGTGCCAGCAGTTTAGGAGCGGCCACAGATACGCAGTATTTT. It specifies CASSLGAATDTQYF.

The chain is built from TRBV29-1 and TRBJ1-4; unclear D gene. Between the trimmed V and J ends, which lost 5 bases and 7 bases, there was a span of 11 bases. CDR1 and CDR2 from the germline V gene are SQVTM and ANQGSEA. There are 12 residues in the CDR3. CDR3 nucleotide sequence: TGCAGCGTTAACGGCCCGGGTGAAAAACTGTTTTTT. Its translation is CSVNGPGEKLFF.

V and J are TRBV7-4 and TRBJ1-5; D possibly corresponds to TRBD1 (5 bases). The germline gives CDR1 SGHVT, CDR2 SQSDAQ. The V and J ends lost 4 bases and 0 bases respectively, with 16 bases between them. This CDR3 is built from 17 residues. The CDR3 nucleotides are TGTGCCAGCAGCTCACTCCACAGGTGTTATAGCAATCAGCCCCAGCATTTT. Amino acid sequence: CASSSLHRCYSNQPQHF.

Points on this clone: No DNA is shown, since the ends of the CDR3 on it are uncertain; the CDR3 is the one TCRdb lists. This chain connects TRBV21-1 to TRBJ1-1; the D call TRBD1 from the table was never checked on the DNA. TRBV21-1 counts as a pseudogene. The CDR3 comprises 14 residues, both ends counted. CDR3 sequence: CASSKVGRGTEAFF.

The chain is built from TRBV4-2 and TRBJ2-3; 7 nucleotides align to TRBD2. The V gene's germline CDR1 is LGHNA and CDR2 YNFKEQ. This CDR3 contains 17 residues. The trim removed 0 bases at V and 0 bases at J, leaving 6 bases unmatched. CDR3 protein: CASSQEGTGLSTDTQYF. CDR3 nucleotides: TGTGCCAGCAGCCAAGAGGGAACGGGACTAAGCACAGATACGCAGTATTTT.

The chain joins TRBV15 to TRBJ2-7, with D maybe TRBD1 (5 bases). CDR3 size: 14 residues. V was trimmed by 0 bases and J by 3 bases, leaving 9 bases between them. CDR1 and CDR2 (germline): LNHNV, YYDKDF (reference sequence). The CDR3 nucleotides read TGTGCCACCAGCAGAGATATGGACAACTACGAGCAGTACTTC. It is translated as CATSRDMDNYEQYF.

The V call is TRBV3-1 (or the pseudogene TRBV3-2), the J call TRBJ2-5; 11 positions match TRBD2. Per the germline V gene, CDR1 is LGHDT and CDR2 is YNNKEL (reference sequence). This CDR3 spans 16 amino acids. V was pared by 1 base and J by 5 bases, with 6 bases of the junction left unmatched. The CDR3 DNA is TGTGCCAGCAGCCAAGCGGTAGCGGGAGGGCGGGAGACCCAGTACTTC. This codes for CASSQAVAGGRETQYF.

This chain joins TRBV3-1 (or the pseudogene TRBV3-2) and TRBJ2-1, with 8 positions matching TRBD1. CDR1 and CDR2 (germline): LGHDT, YNNKEL (reference sequence). This CDR3 contains 14 residues. V gave up 2 bases and J gave up 4 bases; unmatched junction bases: 1. The CDR3 here is CASSQQGAYNEQFF. The CDR3 DNA reads TGTGCCAGCAGCCAACAGGGGGCTTACAATGAGCAGTTCTTC.

This chain connects TRBV4-1 to TRBJ2-1, with 15 bases fitting TRBD2. The CDR3 runs 18 residues. V shed 4 bases, J shed 0 bases, and the junction held 4 bases outside the gene matches. The germline gives CDR1 MGHRA, CDR2 YSYEKL. The CDR3 nucleotides read TGCGCCAGCAGCCCCGGGACTAGCGGGGGGAGCTCCTACAATGAGCAGTTCTTC. It encodes CASSPGTSGGSSYNEQFF.

The chain recombines TRBV7-2 with TRBJ2-7; 10 bases match TRBD1. Germline lookup yields CDR1 SGHTA and CDR2 FQGNSA. Trimming took 0 bases from V and 5 from J; bases not matched to a gene: 7. There are 16 residues in the CDR3. The CDR3 reads CASSLATTGGLNEQYF. CDR3 coding DNA: TGTGCCAGCAGCTTAGCGACGACAGGGGGCTTGAACGAGCAGTACTTC. Full variable domain (outside the CDR3, taken from reference TRBV7-2 and TRBJ2-7): GAGVSQSPSNKVTEKGKDVELRCDPISGHTALYWYRQSLGQGLEFLIYFQGNSAPDKSGLPSDRFSAERTGGSVSTLTIQRTQQEDSAVYLCASSLATTGGLNEQYFGPGTRLTVT.

This chain joins TRBV3-1 (or the pseudogene TRBV3-2) and TRBJ2-1; 11 bases match TRBD2. The germline CDR1 and CDR2 sequences are LGHDT and YNNKEL (reference sequence). V lost 4 bases to trimming and J lost 8 bases; unmatched junction nucleotides: 7. The CDR3 consists of 15 residues. The CDR3 sequence: CASSLTSGSKDEQFF. CDR3 sequence (DNA): TGTGCCAGCAGCCTAACTAGCGGGAGTAAAGATGAGCAGTTCTTC.

The chain recombines TRBV15 with TRBJ2-1; D unresolved. V was pared by 0 bases and J by 12 bases, with 9 bases between. The germline gives CDR1 LNHNV, CDR2 YYDKDF (reference sequence). The CDR3 is 12 amino acids. CDR3: CATSREAGGQFF. The CDR3 DNA sequence: TGTGCCACCAGCAGAGAGGCTGGTGGGCAGTTCTTC.

The chain recombines TRBV29-1 with TRBJ1-2, with 10 bases lining up with TRBD1. CDR1 is SQVTM and CDR2 is ANQGSEA in the germline V gene. V lost 3 bases, J lost 4 bases, and 11 bases stayed unmatched. The length of the CDR3 is 16 residues. The CDR3, as DNA: TGCAGCGTTGAGGGGACAGGGGTGGGTTGGGCCTATGGCTACACCTTC. Translation gives CSVEGTGVGWAYGYTF. The variable domain in full, with the rest retrieved from reference TRBV29-1 and TRBJ1-2, is SAVISQKPSRDICQRGTSLTIQCQVDSQVTMMFWYRQQPGQSLTLIATANQGSEATYESGFVIDKFPISRPNLTFSTLTVSNMSPEDSSIYLCSVEGTGVGWAYGYTFGSGTRLTVV.

This chain connects TRBV9 to TRBJ1-1; D possibly corresponds to TRBD1 (5 bases). Trimming removed 5 bases from V and 0 bases from J, with 11 bases in between. CDR3 length: 14 amino acids. Germline CDR1 SGDLS, CDR2 YYNGEE. CDR3 in amino acids: CASSEDTLNTEAFF. The CDR3 nucleotides are TGTGCCAGCAGTGAGGACACATTGAACACTGAAGCTTTCTTT.

V gene TRBV5-4 combines with J gene TRBJ1-1, with TRBD1 matching over 7 bases. Per germline, CDR1 SGHNT and CDR2 YYREEE (reference sequence). The CDR3 extends over 15 amino acids. Germline trimming cut 3 bases from V and 4 bases from J; bases unmatched to any gene: 9. DNA for the CDR3: TGTGCCAGCAGCTCTGAGACAGGGCTGGCCACTGAAGCTTTCTTT. The encoded protein is CASSSETGLATEAFF.

V gene TRBV11-1 combines with J gene TRBJ2-7; D is possibly TRBD1 (5 bases). The germline gives CDR1 SGHAT, CDR2 FQDESV (reference sequence). The CDR3 consists of 14 residues. The V gene lost 2 bases and the J gene lost 5 bases, with 13 bases spanning the gap. The CDR3 protein is CASSLTQGFDEQYF. The CDR3 DNA reads as TGTGCCAGCAGCTTAACGCAGGGATTCGACGAGCAGTACTTC.

This chain links TRBV5-6 with TRBJ2-1; D possibly corresponds to TRBD2 (5 bases). The CDR3 loop spans 12 amino acids. V lost 6 bases and J lost 7, with 11 bases in between. Germline CDR1 reads SGHDT; CDR2 reads YYEEEE. The CDR3 region has the DNA TGTGCCAGCAACGGACTTCGTAATGAGCAGTTCTTC. Its protein is CASNGLRNEQFF.

In this sample, this clone turned up a few times. The J gene is TRBJ1-4, the V gene TRBV6-6; D not certain. The V end lost 5 bases, the J end lost 0 bases, and 19 bases lay between the germline ends. CDR1 is MNHNY and CDR2 is SVGAGI in the germline V gene (reference sequence). There are 18 residues in the CDR3. CDR3 loop: CASSRLKPSPSTNEKLFF. The CDR3 coding sequence is TGTGCCAGCAGTCGGCTAAAGCCCTCTCCCTCAACTAATGAAAAACTGTTTTTT.